This entry describes one T cell receptor beta chain. What it binds is unknown. PCR employed 60 Vbeta and 13 Jbeta primers. The method was immunoSEQ multiplex PCR; TCRdb's version includes in-frame clones alone and lacks a portion of them. The table lists about 190,000 clones, around 84% of them singletons. The entry originates in a study of cytomegalovirus exposure and HLA in healthy donors. Study summary: The Caucasian-associated ancestry cluster contained approximately 81% of the approximately 390 genotyped donors. Broader study findings: In a later analysis, a genetic analysis reported fewer productive-TCR N-insertions in an Asian-associated ancestry cluster than the cohort average. Generally TCR sequences proved uncommon, though certain public TCRs appeared in numerous donors.

Whereas donors were nominally healthy upon sampling, unrecorded immune exposures were probable. The V gene lost 5 bases and the J gene lost 7 bases, with 6 bases spanning the gap. This CDR3 has 11 residues. Germline V gives CDR1 MDHEN, CDR2 SYDVKM. This sequence originates from a woman between 18 and 30 years old in good health and CMV-seronegative. The chain carries TRBV28 and TRBJ2-1; D unclear. Sequencing was done on a sample of PBMCs. The CDR3 DNA reads as TGTGCCAGCAGTCCCAGGAATGAGCAGTTCTTC. Its translation is CASSPRNEQFF.